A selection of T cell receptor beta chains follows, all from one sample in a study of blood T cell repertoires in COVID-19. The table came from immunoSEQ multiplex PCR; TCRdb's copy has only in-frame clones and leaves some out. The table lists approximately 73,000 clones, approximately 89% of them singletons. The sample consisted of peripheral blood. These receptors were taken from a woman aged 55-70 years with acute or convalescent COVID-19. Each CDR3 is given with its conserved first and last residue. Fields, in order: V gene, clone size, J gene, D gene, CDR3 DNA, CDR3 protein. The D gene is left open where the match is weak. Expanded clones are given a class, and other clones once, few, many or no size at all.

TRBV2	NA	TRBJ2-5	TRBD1	TGTGCCAGCAGTGAATCCCCGGGACAGGAAGAGACCCAGTACTTC	CASSESPGQEETQYF
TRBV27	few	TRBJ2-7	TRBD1	TGTGCCAGCAGGCCGGGACAGACAACCTACGAGCAGTACTTC	CASRPGQTTYEQYF
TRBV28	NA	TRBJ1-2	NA	TGTGCCAGCAGTTTAGACTCAGGGTGGGTTGACTATGGCTACACCTTC	CASSLDSGWVDYGYTF
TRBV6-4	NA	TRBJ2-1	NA	TGTGCCAGCAGGGAACAGGAGTATAGTAGTGAGCAGTTCTTC	CASREQEYSSEQFF
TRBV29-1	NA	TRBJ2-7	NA	TGCAGCGTTGCCTACAGGGTAAGGTGGGGCGAGCAGTACTTC	CSVAYRVRWGEQYF
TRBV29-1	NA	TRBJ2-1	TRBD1	TGCAGCGTAATGGACAGGGATGATTCCTACAATGAGCAGTTCTTC	CSVMDRDDSYNEQFF
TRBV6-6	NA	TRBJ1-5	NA	TGTGCCAGCAGCAACAGGGGCAATCAGCCCCAGCATTTT	CASSNRGNQPQHF
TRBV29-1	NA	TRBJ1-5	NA	TGCAGCGTTGGAGACTTTAATCAGCCCCAGCATTTT	CSVGDFNQPQHF
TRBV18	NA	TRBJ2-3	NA	TGTGCCAGCTCACTAAGGACAGACACTAGCACAGATACGCAGTATTTT	CASSLRTDTSTDTQYF
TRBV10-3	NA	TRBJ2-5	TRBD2	TGTGCCATCAGTGAGTCGACTAGCGGGGCCGAGACCCAGTACTTC	CAISESTSGAETQYF
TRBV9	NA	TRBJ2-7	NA	TGTGCCAGCACCCCGGGACTCCTAAGCTCCTACGAGCAGTACTTC	CASTPGLLSSYEQYF
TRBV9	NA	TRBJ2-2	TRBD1	TGTGCCAGCAGCGCCAGACAGGGGGCTAGGGGGGAGCTGTTTTTT	CASSARQGARGELFF
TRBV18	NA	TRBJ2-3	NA	TGTGCCAGCTCACCAGGGGAGGTCGGCACAGATACGCAGTATTTT	CASSPGEVGTDTQYF
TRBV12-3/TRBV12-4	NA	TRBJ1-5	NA	TGTGCCAGCAGTTTAGGACTAAAACAGCCCCAGCATTTT	CASSLGLKQPQHF
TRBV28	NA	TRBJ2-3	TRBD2	TGTGCCAGCAGTATAGGGACTAGCGGCACAGATACGCAGTATTTT	CASSIGTSGTDTQYF
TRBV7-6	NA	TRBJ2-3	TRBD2	TGTGCCAGCAGCTTAGGGGGACTAGCGGGGGTAAAAACCACAGATACGCAGTATTTT	CASSLGGLAGVKTTDTQYF
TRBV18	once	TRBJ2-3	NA	TGTGCCAGCTCACCAACGACAGGAGCCACAGATACGCAGTATTTT	CASSPTTGATDTQYF
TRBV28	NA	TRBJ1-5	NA	TGTGCCAGCATCAGCCCGGCGGGACTTAGCAATCAGCCCCAGCATTTT	CASISPAGLSNQPQHF
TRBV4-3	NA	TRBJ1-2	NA	TGCGCCAGCAGCCAAGGGACAGCTAATAACTATGGCTACACCTTC	CASSQGTANNYGYTF
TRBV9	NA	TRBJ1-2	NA	TGTGCCAGCAGCGGGGGCCGTGGCTACACCTTC	CASSGGRGYTF
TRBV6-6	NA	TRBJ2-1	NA	TGTGCCAGCAGTTACGGTTATAGAGGAGTCGTTAATGAGCAGTTCTTC	CASSYGYRGVVNEQFF
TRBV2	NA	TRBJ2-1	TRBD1	TGTGCCAGCAGTTACACACCCGGGACAGGGGAATACAATGAGCAGTTCTTC	CASSYTPGTGEYNEQFF
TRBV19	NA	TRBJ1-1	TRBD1	TGTGCCAGTAGTATTCCCTGGACAGGAATGAACACTGAAGCTTTCTTT	CASSIPWTGMNTEAFF
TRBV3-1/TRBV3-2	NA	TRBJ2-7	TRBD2	TGTGCCAGCAGCCAGGCGGGACTAGCGGTGGTATACGAGCAGTACTTC	CASSQAGLAVVYEQYF
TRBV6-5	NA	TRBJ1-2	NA	TGTGCCAGCAGGATTAAAACAAAGGGCGGGGGCTACACCTTC	CASRIKTKGGGYTF
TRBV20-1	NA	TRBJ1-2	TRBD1	TGCAGTGCTACTAACAGGGGGCGTCGCACCTTC	CSATNRGRRTF
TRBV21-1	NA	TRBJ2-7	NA	TGTGCCAGCGGGACAGGGGACACCGATACCTCCTACGAGCAGTACTTC	CASGTGDTDTSYEQYF
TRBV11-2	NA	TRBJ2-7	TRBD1	TGTGCCAGCAGCTGGAGACCGGGACAGGTCGCCTACGAGCAGTACTTC	CASSWRPGQVAYEQYF
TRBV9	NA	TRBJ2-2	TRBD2	TGTGCCAGCAGCTTGAGAACCGGGACTAGCGGGCCTACCGGGGAGCTGTTTTTT	CASSLRTGTSGPTGELFF
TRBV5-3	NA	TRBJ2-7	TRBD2	TGTGCCAGAAGCTTGGGAACTAGCGGGGACTACGAGCAGTACTTC	CARSLGTSGDYEQYF
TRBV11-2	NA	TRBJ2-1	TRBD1	TGTGCCAGCAGAGGACAGGGCACGCAGTTCTTC	CASRGQGTQFF
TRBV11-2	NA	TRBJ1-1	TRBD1	TGTGCCAGCAGCTTAGTGCAGGGGGGCACTGAAGCTTTCTTT	CASSLVQGGTEAFF
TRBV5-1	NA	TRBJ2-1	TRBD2	TGCGCCAGCAGCTTGATTAGCGGGCCCTACAATGAGCAGTTCTTC	CASSLISGPYNEQFF
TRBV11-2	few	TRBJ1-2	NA	TGTGCCAGCAGCTTTCGGGGGGCGAATGGCTACACCTTC	CASSFRGANGYTF
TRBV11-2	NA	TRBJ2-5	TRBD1	TGTGCCAGCAGCTTATTTGGCGAGGGGGCTGAGACCCAGTACTTC	CASSLFGEGAETQYF
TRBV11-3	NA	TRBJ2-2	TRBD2	TGTGCCAGCAGCTTAGTAGGCGGGAGTGGAGACACCGGGGAGCTGTTTTTT	CASSLVGGSGDTGELFF
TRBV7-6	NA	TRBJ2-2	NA	TGTGCCAGCAGCTTAAGCGTCTTTTTGTCAGACGGGGAGCTGTTTTTT	CASSLSVFLSDGELFF
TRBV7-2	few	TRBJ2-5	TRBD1	TGTGCCAGCAGCCGAGGGGACAGGGAGACCCAGTACTTC	CASSRGDRETQYF
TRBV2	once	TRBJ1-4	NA	TGTGCCAGCAGGTCGGCGGCAACTAATGAAAAACTGTTTTTT	CASRSAATNEKLFF
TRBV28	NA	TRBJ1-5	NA	TGTGCCAGCAGATCTTATCAGGTGGTCGCGGGCCACGGCAATCAGCCCCAGCATTTT	CASRSYQVVAGHGNQPQHF
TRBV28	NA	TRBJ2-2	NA	TGTGCCAGCAGCCTTCGGCGGGCGAACACCGGGGAGCTGTTTTTT	CASSLRRANTGELFF
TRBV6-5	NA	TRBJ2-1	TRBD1	TGTGCCAGCAGTACCCGGGACAGAATAGGCACTGAGCAGTTCTTC	CASSTRDRIGTEQFF
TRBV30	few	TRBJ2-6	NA	TGTGCCTGGAGTCACAAAATCCTTTTCGGGGGTAGATCTGGGGCCAACGTCCTGACTTTC	CAWSHKILFGGRSGANVLTF
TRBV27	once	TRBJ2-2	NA	TGTGCCAGCAGTTTAAGGGGCCGCGAAAACACCGGGGAGCTGTTTTTT	CASSLRGRENTGELFF
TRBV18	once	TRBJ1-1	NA	TGTGCCAGCTCACCCCGGGGGGGGGACACTGAAGCTTTCTTT	CASSPRGGDTEAFF
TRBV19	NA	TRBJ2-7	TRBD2	TGTGCCTCGGGGCTAGCGGTAGGAGATGGGGAGCAGTACTTC	CASGLAVGDGEQYF
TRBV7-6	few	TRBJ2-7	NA	TGTGCCAGCAGCGCCTCAGGGGCTCGGGTATACGAGCAGTACTTC	CASSASGARVYEQYF
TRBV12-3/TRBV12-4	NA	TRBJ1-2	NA	TGTGCCAGCTGTGGGGGGGCTTCGGGCTACACCTTC	CASCGGASGYTF
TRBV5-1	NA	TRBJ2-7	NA	TGCGCCAGCAGCTTCCGCGGGGTGCTGGACGAGCAGTACTTC	CASSFRGVLDEQYF
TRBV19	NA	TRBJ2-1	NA	TGTGCCAGTACCCCGCTAATCAGATGGCGGGGAAACAATGAGCAGTTCTTC	CASTPLIRWRGNNEQFF
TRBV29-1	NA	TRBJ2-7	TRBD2	TGCAGCGTTGGACTAGCGAATTTCGACGAGCAGTACTTC	CSVGLANFDEQYF
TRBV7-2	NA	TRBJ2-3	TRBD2	TGTGCCAGCAGCTTACTCCGGGGGCGGGGGGGCTCTACGCAGTATTTT	CASSLLRGRGGSTQYF
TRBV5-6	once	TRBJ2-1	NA	TGTGCCAGCAGCTGGAGCCAGGGGTTTGAGCAGTTCTTC	CASSWSQGFEQFF
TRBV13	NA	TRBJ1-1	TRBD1	TGTGCCAGCAGCTCAACAGGGGGCTGGACTGAAGCTTTCTTT	CASSSTGGWTEAFF
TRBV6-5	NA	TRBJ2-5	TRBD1	TGTGCCAGCAGTTACTCACAGGGGGGAAAAGAGACCCAGTACTTC	CASSYSQGGKETQYF
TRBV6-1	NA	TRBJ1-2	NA	TGTGCCAGCAGTGATTGGGCGGGGGCAGGGGATGGCTACACCTTC	CASSDWAGAGDGYTF
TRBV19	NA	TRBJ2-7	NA	TGTGCCAGTAGTCCTACAGGGATGGGGTACGAGCAGTACTTC	CASSPTGMGYEQYF
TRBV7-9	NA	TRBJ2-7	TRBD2	TGTGCCAGCAGCTCGTGGACTAGCGGGAGAGTCTACGAGCAGTACTTC	CASSSWTSGRVYEQYF
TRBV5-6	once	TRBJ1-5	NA	TGTGCCAGCAGCGATTCAGGGGGCAATCAGCCCCAGCATTTT	CASSDSGGNQPQHF
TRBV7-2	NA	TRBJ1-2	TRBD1	TGTGCCAGCAGCTTAACAACAGGGGCAAAGGATGGCTACACCTTC	CASSLTTGAKDGYTF